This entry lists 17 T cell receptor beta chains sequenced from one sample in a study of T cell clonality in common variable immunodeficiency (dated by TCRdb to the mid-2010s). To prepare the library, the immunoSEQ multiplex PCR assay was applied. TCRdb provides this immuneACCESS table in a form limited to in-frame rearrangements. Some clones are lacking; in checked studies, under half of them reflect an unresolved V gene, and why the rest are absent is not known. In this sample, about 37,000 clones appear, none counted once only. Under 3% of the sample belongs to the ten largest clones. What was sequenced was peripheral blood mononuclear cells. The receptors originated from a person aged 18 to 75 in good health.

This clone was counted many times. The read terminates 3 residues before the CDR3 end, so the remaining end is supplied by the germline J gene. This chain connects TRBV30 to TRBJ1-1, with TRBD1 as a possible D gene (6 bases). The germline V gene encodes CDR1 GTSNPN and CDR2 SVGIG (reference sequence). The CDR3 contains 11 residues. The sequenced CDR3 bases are TGTGCCTGGAGTGTAGGGACAATG. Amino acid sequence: CAWSVGTM. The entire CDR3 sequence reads CAWSVGTMAFF.

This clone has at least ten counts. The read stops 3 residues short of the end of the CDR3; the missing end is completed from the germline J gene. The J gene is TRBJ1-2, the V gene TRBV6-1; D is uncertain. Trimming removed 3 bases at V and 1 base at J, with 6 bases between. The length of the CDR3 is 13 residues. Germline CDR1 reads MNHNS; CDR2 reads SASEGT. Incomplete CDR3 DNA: TGTGCCAGCAGTGAGAACAGTAACTATGGC. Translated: CASSENSNYG. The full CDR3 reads CASSENSNYGYTF.

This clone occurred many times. The DNA read from the CDR3 is TGCAGTGCTAGACGGGACTTCCTTAGCTCCTACAATGAG. This encodes CSARRDFLSSYNE. The entire CDR3 reads CSARRDFLSSYNEQFF. This sequence joins TRBV20-1 and TRBJ2-1, with D maybe TRBD2 (6 bases). The CDR3 goes on 3 residues after the read ends, and that part is filled in from the germline J gene. V was cut by 2 bases and J by 0 bases, with 14 bases left in between. The CDR3 sequence is 16 residues long. Germline CDR1 and CDR2: DFQATT and SNEGSKA (reference sequence).

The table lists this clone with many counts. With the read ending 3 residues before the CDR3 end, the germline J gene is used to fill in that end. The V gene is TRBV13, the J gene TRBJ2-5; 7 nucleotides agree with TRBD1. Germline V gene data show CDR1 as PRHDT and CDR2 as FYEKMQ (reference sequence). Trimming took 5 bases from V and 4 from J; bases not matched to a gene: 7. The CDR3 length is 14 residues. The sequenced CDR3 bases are TGTGCCAGCAGCATCTGGACAGGTGGAGAGACC. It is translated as CASSIWTGGET. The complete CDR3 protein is CASSIWTGGETQYF.

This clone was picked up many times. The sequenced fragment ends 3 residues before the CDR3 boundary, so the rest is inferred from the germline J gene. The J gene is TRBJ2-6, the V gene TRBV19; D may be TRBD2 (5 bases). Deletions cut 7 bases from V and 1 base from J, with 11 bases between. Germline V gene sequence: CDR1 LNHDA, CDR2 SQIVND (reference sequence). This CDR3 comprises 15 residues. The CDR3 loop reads CASKVSGSGANVLTF. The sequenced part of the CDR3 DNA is TGTGCCAGTAAGGTTTCGGGGTCTGGGGCCAACGTC. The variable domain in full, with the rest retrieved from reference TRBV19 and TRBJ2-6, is DGGITQSPKYLFRKEGQNVTLSCEQNLNHDAMYWYRQDPGQGLRLIYYSQIVNDFQKGDIAEGYSVSREKKESFPLTVTSAQKNPTAFYLCASKVSGSGANVLTFGAGSRLTVL.

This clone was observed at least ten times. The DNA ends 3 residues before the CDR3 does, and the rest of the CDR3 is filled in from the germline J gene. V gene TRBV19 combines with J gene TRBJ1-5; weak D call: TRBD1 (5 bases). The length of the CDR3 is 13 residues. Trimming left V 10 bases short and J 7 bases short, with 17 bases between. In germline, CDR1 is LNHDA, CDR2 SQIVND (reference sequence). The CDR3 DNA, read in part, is TGTGCCACTCACCACACAGGTAACCAGCCC. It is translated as CATHHTGNQP. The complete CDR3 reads CATHHTGNQPQHF.

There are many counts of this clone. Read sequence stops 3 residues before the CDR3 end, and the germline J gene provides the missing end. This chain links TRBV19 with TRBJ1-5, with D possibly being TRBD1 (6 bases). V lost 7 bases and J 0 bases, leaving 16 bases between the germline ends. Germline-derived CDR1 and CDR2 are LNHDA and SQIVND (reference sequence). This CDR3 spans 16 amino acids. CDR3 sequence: CASIEGHDYSNQPQHF. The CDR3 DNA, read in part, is TGTGCCAGTATAGAGGGACACGATTATAGCAATCAGCCC.

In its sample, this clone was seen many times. The CDR3 is CASSFAGAGYNEQFF. The sequenced CDR3 bases are TGCGCCAGCAGCTTTGCGGGAGCTGGCTACAATGAG. The chain recombines TRBV5-1 with TRBJ2-1; 7 bases match TRBD2. The DNA ends 3 residues before the CDR3 does, and the rest of the CDR3 is filled in from the germline J gene. CDR1 is SGHRS and CDR2 is YFSETQ in the germline V gene. CDR3 length: 15 amino acids. J gave up 3 bases and V 2 bases, and 5 bases lay outside the gene matches.

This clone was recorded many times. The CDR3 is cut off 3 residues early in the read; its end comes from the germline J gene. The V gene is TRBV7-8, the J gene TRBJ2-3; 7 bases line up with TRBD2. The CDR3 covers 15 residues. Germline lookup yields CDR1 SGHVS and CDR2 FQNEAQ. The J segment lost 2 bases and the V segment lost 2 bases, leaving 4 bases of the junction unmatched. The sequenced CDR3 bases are TGTGCCAGCAGCTTATCAGGGAGGGCCACAGATACG. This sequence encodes CASSLSGRATDT. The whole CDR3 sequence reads CASSLSGRATDTQYF.

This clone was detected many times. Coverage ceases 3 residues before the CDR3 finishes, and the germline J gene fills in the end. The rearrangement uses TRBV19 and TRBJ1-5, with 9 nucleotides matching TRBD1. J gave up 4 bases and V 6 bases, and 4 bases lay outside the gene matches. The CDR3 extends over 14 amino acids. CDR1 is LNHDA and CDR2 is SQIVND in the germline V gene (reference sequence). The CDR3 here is CASRAGTGNQPQHF. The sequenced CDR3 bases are TGTGCCAGTAGAGCTGGGACAGGGAATCAGCCC. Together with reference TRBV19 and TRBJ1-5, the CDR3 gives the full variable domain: DGGITQSPKYLFRKEGQNVTLSCEQNLNHDAMYWYRQDPGQGLRLIYYSQIVNDFQKGDIAEGYSVSREKKESFPLTVTSAQKNPTAFYLCASRAGTGNQPQHFGDGTRLSIL.

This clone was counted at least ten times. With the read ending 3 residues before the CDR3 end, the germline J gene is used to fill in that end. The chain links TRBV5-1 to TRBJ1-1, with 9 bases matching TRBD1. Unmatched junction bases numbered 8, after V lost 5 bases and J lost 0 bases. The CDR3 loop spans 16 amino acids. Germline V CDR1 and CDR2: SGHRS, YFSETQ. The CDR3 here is CASSLKGTGMNTEAFF. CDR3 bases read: TGCGCCAGCAGTCTGAAAGGGACAGGGATGAACACTGAA.

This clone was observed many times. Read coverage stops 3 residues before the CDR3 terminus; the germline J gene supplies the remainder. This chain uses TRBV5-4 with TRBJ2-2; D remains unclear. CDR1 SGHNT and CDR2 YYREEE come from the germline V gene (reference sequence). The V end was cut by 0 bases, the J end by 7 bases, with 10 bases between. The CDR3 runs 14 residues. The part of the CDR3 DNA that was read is TGTGCCAGCAGCTTGGCCGGTAGCAACGGGGAG. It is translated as CASSLAGSNGE. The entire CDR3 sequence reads CASSLAGSNGELFF.

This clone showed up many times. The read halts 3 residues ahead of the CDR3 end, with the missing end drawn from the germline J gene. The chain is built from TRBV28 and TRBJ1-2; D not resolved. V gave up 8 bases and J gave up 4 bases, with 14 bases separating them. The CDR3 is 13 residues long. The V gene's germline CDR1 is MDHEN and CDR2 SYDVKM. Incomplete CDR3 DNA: TGTGCCAGCGGAAGTGCGGGGATCTATGGC. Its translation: CASGSAGIYG. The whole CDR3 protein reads CASGSAGIYGYTF.

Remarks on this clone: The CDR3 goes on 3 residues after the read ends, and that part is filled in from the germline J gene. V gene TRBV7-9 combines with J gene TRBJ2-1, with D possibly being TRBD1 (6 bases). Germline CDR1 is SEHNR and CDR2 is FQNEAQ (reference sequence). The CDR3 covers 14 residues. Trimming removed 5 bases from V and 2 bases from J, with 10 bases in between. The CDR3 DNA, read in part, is TGTGCCAGCAGCGGTGACAGGACCTACAATGAG. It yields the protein CASSGDRTYNE. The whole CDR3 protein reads CASSGDRTYNEQFF.

Partial CDR3 DNA: TGCAGTGCTAGAGATCCTCGGGCTAGCGGGAGCCACGAG. Protein: CSARDPRASGSHE. The CDR3 in its entirety is CSARDPRASGSHEQYF. The rearrangement uses TRBV20-1 and TRBJ2-7; 10 bases match TRBD2. The observed sequence ends 3 residues before the CDR3 terminus, with the missing tail filled in from the germline J gene. J was trimmed by 5 bases and V by 0 bases; bases with no gene match: 10. CDR3 length: 16 amino acids. Germline CDR1 is DFQATT and CDR2 is SNEGSKA (reference sequence).

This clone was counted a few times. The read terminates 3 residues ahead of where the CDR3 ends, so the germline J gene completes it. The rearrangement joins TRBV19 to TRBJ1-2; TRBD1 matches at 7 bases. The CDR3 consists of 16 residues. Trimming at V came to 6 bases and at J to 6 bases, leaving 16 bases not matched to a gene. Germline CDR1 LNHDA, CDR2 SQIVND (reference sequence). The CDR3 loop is CASSLGQVAPGNGYTF. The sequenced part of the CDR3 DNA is TGTGCCAGTAGCCTCGGACAGGTAGCTCCCGGAAATGGC.

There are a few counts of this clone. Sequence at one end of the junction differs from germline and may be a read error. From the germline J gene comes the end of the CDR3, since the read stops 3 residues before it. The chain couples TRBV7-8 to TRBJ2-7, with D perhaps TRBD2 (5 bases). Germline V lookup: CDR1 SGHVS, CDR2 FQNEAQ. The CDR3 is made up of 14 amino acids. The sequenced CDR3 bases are TGTGCCGGCAGCTTTAGCGAGGTCTCCTACGAG. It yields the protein CAGSFSEVSYE. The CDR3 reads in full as CAGSFSEVSYEQYF.